This T cell receptor (beta chain) derives from a study of T cell responses to AZD1222 COVID-19 vaccine. The wider study: Investigators merged groups given second doses at roughly 4 or roughly 12 weeks. Study-wide results and limits: Repertoire collection took place solely once the T cell response had peaked. Females outnumbered males among donors, who were mostly white British; clonal diversity was possibly underestimated. The breadth and depth of Spike-specific TCRs increased once two AZD1222 doses had been given.

Assay used: immunoSEQ multiplex PCR; TCRdb lists only in-frame clones, some missing. The table lists 130,000 to 150,000 clones, 90% to 95% of them singletons. Note on this clone: No antigen is known for it.

The sequencing used peripheral blood, collected on day 0 of AZD1222 vaccination. This clonotype was obtained from an adult in good health.

The CDR3 protein is CASRLDRTDTQYF. The CDR3 DNA reads TGTGCCAGCAGACTAGACCGCACAGATACGCAGTATTTT. This chain uses TRBV3-1 (or the pseudogene TRBV3-2) with TRBJ2-3; a weak D match, TRBD2 (5 bases). Trimming removed 6 bases at V and 1 base at J, with 8 bases between. Germline V gene data show CDR1 as LGHDT and CDR2 as YNNKEL (reference sequence). This CDR3 contains 13 residues.